Listed here is a single T cell receptor (beta chain). Its antigen remains unknown. The data derive from a study of T cell responses to AZD1222 COVID-19 vaccine. Study-level information: Analyses pooled second doses at about 4 or about 12 weeks. Regarding the study as a whole: Unmutated variant regions reportedly attract nearly half of all spike-specific TCRs. The peak T cell response came first, and repertoires were sampled only after it. Donors in the cohort were predominantly white British and more often female, and clonal diversity was possibly underestimated.

TCRdb's copy holds only in-frame clones and misses some; the assay was immunoSEQ multiplex PCR. This table holds some 140,000 clones, approximately 92% found once. The CDR3 runs to 13 residues. V shed 5 bases and J shed 7 bases, with 14 bases lying between them. Germline CDR1 SGHVS, CDR2 FQNEAQ. Sequences were derived from peripheral blood, sampled on day 0 of AZD1222 vaccination. This TCR was sampled from an adult in good health. The chain employs TRBV7-8 and TRBJ1-1; TRBD1 is a possible D gene (5 bases). The CDR3 spells CASSPRRGNEAFF. The CDR3 nucleotides read TGTGCCAGCAGCCCCCGCCGGGGCAATGAAGCTTTCTTT.